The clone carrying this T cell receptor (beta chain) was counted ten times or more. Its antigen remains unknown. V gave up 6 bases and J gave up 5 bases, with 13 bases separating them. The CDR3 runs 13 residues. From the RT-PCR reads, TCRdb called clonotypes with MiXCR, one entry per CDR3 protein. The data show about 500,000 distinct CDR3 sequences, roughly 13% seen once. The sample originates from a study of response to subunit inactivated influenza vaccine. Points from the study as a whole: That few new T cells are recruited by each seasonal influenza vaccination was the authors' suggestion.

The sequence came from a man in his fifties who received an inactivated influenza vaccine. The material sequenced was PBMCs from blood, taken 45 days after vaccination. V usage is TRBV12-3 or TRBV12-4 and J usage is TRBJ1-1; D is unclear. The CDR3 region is CASSLEAGTEAFF. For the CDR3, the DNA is TGTGCCAGCAGCCTTGAAGCTGGGACTGAAGCTTTCTTT.